The 3 T cell receptor beta chains listed next were all sequenced from one sample in a study of blood T cells in healthy people across ages. The use of a sample-barcoded 5' primer and a J-beta primer mix characterized a second PCR of roughly 7 to 12 cycles. One entry per CDR3 protein results from TCRdb running MiXCR on the 5' RACE reads. The table lists 1,100,000 or so distinct CDR3 sequences, 45% of them singletons. Sequenced input: blood. The receptors originated from a woman aged 55-75 years in good health.

This clonotype was recorded many times. This chain joins TRBV20-1 and TRBJ2-5, with D tentatively TRBD1 or TRBD2 (5 bases each). The CDR3 loop spans 14 amino acids. The germline CDR1 and CDR2 sequences are DFQATT and SNEGSKA (reference sequence). Trimming removed 6 bases from V and 0 bases from J, with 14 bases in between. CDR3 region: CSASPLGDQETQYF. CDR3 DNA: TGCAGTGCCTCCCCCCTGGGGGACCAAGAGACCCAGTACTTC.

This clonotype came up once. The genes are TRBV4-1 and TRBJ2-7, with 7 bases fitting TRBD2. Looked up from germline, CDR1 is MGHRA and CDR2 is YSYEKL. This CDR3 region has 20 residues. V shed 0 bases, J shed 2 bases, and the junction held 19 bases outside the gene matches. The CDR3 sequence: CASSQDTWTGGSFPTYEQYF. CDR3 bases: TGCGCCAGCAGCCAAGATACCTGGACTGGCGGGAGTTTCCCCACCTACGAGCAGTACTTC.

This clonotype occurred a few times. This chain links TRBV2 with TRBJ1-5, with TRBD1 matching over 9 bases. CDR1 is SNHLY and CDR2 is FYNNEI in the germline V gene. J lost 2 bases, V lost 1 base, and 0 bases had no gene match. The CDR3 sequence is 15 residues long. CDR3: CASSEGDRGNQPQHF. CDR3 bases: TGTGCCAGCAGTGAAGGGGACAGGGGCAATCAGCCCCAGCATTTT.